Listed here are 25 T cell receptor beta chains from one sample, sequenced in a study of shared clonotypes between healthy human individuals (dated by TCRdb to about 2020). Library creation used the immunoSEQ multiplex PCR assay. This immuneACCESS table, as held by TCRdb, lists in-frame sequences with V and J called but not all clones. Of the missing ones, under half trace to an unresolved V gene in checked studies; the others have no known cause. This sample lists around 1.1 million clones; approximately 80% were detected once. Of the sample, about 0.89% falls within the top ten clones. Sample: memory CD4+ T cells from PBMCs. Taken with the paper, the label for cell subset or site translates to: CD45RA-negative fraction. Receptor source: a man between 18 and 29 years old in good health. Some clones in this sample may be carry-over from other donors' samples.

V is TRBV13 and J is TRBJ2-3; tentatively, D is TRBD2 (5 bases). CDR1 is PRHDT, CDR2 FYEKMQ, per germline (reference sequence). Trimming shortened V by 5 bases and J by 6 bases, and 15 bases separated the two germline ends. The CDR3 covers 14 residues. CDR3 nucleotide sequence: TGTGCCAGCAGCCCCCGTCGAGGGTGGGATACGCAGTATTTT. It translates to CASSPRRGWDTQYF. Combining the CDR3 with reference TRBV13 and TRBJ2-3 gives the whole variable domain AAGVIQSPRHLIKEKRETATLKCYPIPRHDTVYWYQQGPGQDPQFLISFYEKMQSDKGSIPDRFSAQQFSDYHSELNMSSLELGDSALYFCASSPRRGWDTQYFGPGTRLTVL.

This clone was counted between two and nine times. This same CDR3 is encoded by further DNA sequences in the sample. This chain joins TRBV2 and TRBJ2-5; no firm D call. The CDR3 runs to 11 residues. With 3 bases removed from V and 5 bases from J, the gap between germline ends came to 4 bases. Germline assignment: CDR1 SNHLY and CDR2 FYNNEI. CDR3 loop: CASSERETQYF. The CDR3 region has the DNA TGTGCCAGCAGTGAGCGGGAGACCCAGTACTTC.

The chain has TRBV9 and TRBJ1-2; possibly TRBD1 for D (5 bases). V shed 2 bases and J shed 3 bases, with 17 bases lying between them. There are 16 residues in the CDR3. The germline gives CDR1 SGDLS, CDR2 YYNGEE. In DNA form, the CDR3 reads TGTGCCAGCAGCGTTGTGCAGGAGGGGACGCACTATGGCTACACCTTC. This gives the protein CASSVVQEGTHYGYTF.

On this clone itself: Other nucleotide sequences from this sample produce the same CDR3. The V gene is TRBV7-2, the J gene TRBJ1-1; D gene unclear. This CDR3 spans 13 amino acids. The V end lost 3 bases, the J end lost 0 bases, and 5 bases lay between the germline ends. Germline V gives CDR1 SGHTA, CDR2 FQGNSA. The CDR3 coding sequence is TGTGCCAGCAGCTTCAGCTTGAACACTGAAGCTTTCTTT. Residues: CASSFSLNTEAFF.

About this clone itself: Other DNA sequences within the sample encode an identical CDR3. V and J are TRBV9 and TRBJ2-7; 9 positions agree with TRBD2. CDR1 and CDR2 from the germline V gene are SGDLS and YYNGEE. There are 16 residues in the CDR3. Germline trimming cut 0 bases from V and 1 base from J; bases unmatched to any gene: 5. The chain's CDR3 is CASSVGGSGGSYEQYF. CDR3 DNA sequence: TGTGCCAGCAGCGTAGGAGGTAGCGGGGGATCCTACGAGCAGTACTTC.

The V and J genes are TRBV5-1 and TRBJ2-7, with 10 bases that match TRBD2. The V and J ends lost 0 bases and 1 base, in that order; junction bases with no gene match: 4. This CDR3 comprises 16 residues. Germline values: CDR1 SGHRS, CDR2 YFSETQ. CDR3 sequence reads: CASSLGGLAVSYEQYF. The DNA for the CDR3 is TGCGCCAGCAGCTTGGGAGGACTAGCGGTATCCTACGAGCAGTACTTC. The full variable domain, its missing parts supplied by reference TRBV5-1 and TRBJ2-7, is KAGVTQTPRYLIKTRGQQVTLSCSPISGHRSVSWYQQTPGQGLQFLFEYFSETQRNKGNFPGRFSGRQFSNSRSEMNVSTLELGDSALYLCASSLGGLAVSYEQYFGPGTRLTVT.

This sequence joins TRBV18 and TRBJ1-4; TRBD1 might be the D (6 bases). The CDR3 runs 15 residues. The germline V gene encodes CDR1 KGHSH and CDR2 LQKENI. V was trimmed by 6 bases and J by 7 bases, leaving 18 bases between them. CDR3 region: CASSEWGLAGEKLFF. The CDR3 DNA is TGTGCCAGCTCCGAATGGGGGCTTGCGGGTGAAAAACTGTTTTTT.

Turning to this clone: The same CDR3 arises from other DNA sequences in this sample as well. This chain uses TRBV6-5 with TRBJ1-1; 7 bases align to TRBD1. The CDR3 is made up of 15 amino acids. Losses at the gene ends were 0 bases for V and 3 bases for J; bases not matched to a gene: 4. Germline V gene lookup returns CDR1 MNHEY and CDR2 SVGAGI. The CDR3 sequence is CASSYSRQGDTEAFF. In DNA form, the CDR3 reads TGTGCCAGCAGTTACTCCAGACAGGGCGACACTGAAGCTTTCTTT.

The chain links TRBV9 to TRBJ2-7; 13 nucleotides match TRBD2. The CDR3 sequence is 16 residues long. Per the germline V gene, CDR1 is SGDLS and CDR2 is YYNGEE. V gave up 2 bases and J gave up 6 bases; unmatched junction bases: 8. The CDR3 protein is CASSVGGGTSGIEQYF. In DNA, the CDR3 is TGTGCCAGCAGCGTTGGAGGAGGGACTAGCGGGATCGAGCAGTACTTC. The full variable domain, with the rest looked up from reference TRBV9 and TRBJ2-7, is DSGVTQTPKHLITATGQRVTLRCSPRSGDLSVYWYQQSLDQGLQFLIQYYNGEERAKGNILERFSAQQFPDLHSELNLSSLELGDSALYFCASSVGGGTSGIEQYFGPGTRLTVT.

V usage is TRBV2 and J usage is TRBJ1-5; D gene uncertain. CDR3 length: 14 amino acids. Per germline, CDR1 SNHLY and CDR2 FYNNEI. V was cut by 4 bases and J by 6 bases, with 13 bases left in between. In DNA form, the CDR3 reads TGTGCCAGCAGTGGGATAGGGCTCGGTCAGCCCCAGCATTTT. As protein: CASSGIGLGQPQHF.

The chain couples TRBV19 to TRBJ1-5; D unresolved. The V end lost 1 base, the J end lost 4 bases, and 11 bases lay between the germline ends. Germline values: CDR1 LNHDA, CDR2 SQIVND (reference sequence). This CDR3 comprises 15 residues. The CDR3 bases are TGTGCCAGTAGTATAGCTCGAAGTGGAAATCAGCCCCAGCATTTT. Its translation: CASSIARSGNQPQHF.

This sequence joins TRBV6-1 and TRBJ1-1; D is unresolved. Trimming stripped 3 bases from V and 3 bases from J, with 8 bases between. CDR1 is MNHNS and CDR2 is SASEGT in the germline V gene. There are 13 residues in the CDR3. CDR3 DNA sequence: TGTGCCAGCAGTGATGGATCGTACACTGAAGCTTTCTTT. The encoded protein is CASSDGSYTEAFF.

The genes are TRBV7-3 and TRBJ2-1; tentatively, D is TRBD1 (6 bases). The CDR3 spans 14 residues. V lost 2 bases and J lost 8, with 13 bases in between. Germline CDR1 SGHTA, CDR2 FQGTGA. CDR3 sequence: CASSLVRGSDEQFF. CDR3 coding DNA: TGTGCCAGCAGCTTAGTCAGGGGAAGTGATGAGCAGTTCTTC.

This clone has only a few counts. This chain uses TRBV13 with TRBJ2-7; 15 bases fit TRBD2. The V gene's germline CDR1 is PRHDT and CDR2 FYEKMQ (reference sequence). The length of the CDR3 is 20 residues. Losses at the gene ends were 2 bases for V and 2 bases for J; bases not matched to a gene: 13. The CDR3 sequence: CASSLFVGTSGRPGPYEQYF. The CDR3 DNA sequence: TGTGCCAGCAGCTTATTCGTCGGGACTAGCGGGAGGCCGGGGCCCTACGAGCAGTACTTC.

CDR3 sequence reads: CASSPLVPGQGGSYEQYF. The CDR3 coding sequence is TGTGCCAGCTCACCGCTGGTCCCGGGTCAGGGGGGCTCCTACGAGCAGTACTTC. This sequence joins TRBV18 and TRBJ2-7, with D perhaps matching TRBD1 (7 bases). Germline V gene data show CDR1 as KGHSH and CDR2 as LQKENI. This CDR3 spans 18 amino acids. V lost 3 bases and J lost 0, with 21 bases in between.

The chain has TRBV5-4 and TRBJ2-1; 11 bases line up with TRBD2. The junction had 8 bases not matched to a gene; V was cut back by 0 bases and J by 6 bases. Germline V gives CDR1 SGHNT, CDR2 YYREEE (reference sequence). This CDR3 region has 17 residues. The CDR3 DNA reads TGTGCCAGCAGCTTGGTAACTAGCGGGAGAGGTCTCAATGAGCAGTTCTTC. Translation gives CASSLVTSGRGLNEQFF.

This clone was found many times. V gene TRBV27 combines with J gene TRBJ2-3; 11 bases fit TRBD2. J lost 2 bases, V lost 2 bases, and 6 bases had no gene match. The germline V gene has CDR1 MNHEY and CDR2 SMNVEV (reference sequence). This CDR3 region has 17 residues. CDR3 amino acids: CASSLRVAGGPTDTQYF. Written as DNA, the CDR3 is TGTGCCAGCAGTTTACGGGTAGCGGGAGGGCCCACAGATACGCAGTATTTT.

This clone has only one observation. The rearrangement uses TRBV4-1 and TRBJ2-1; no clear D gene. The CDR3 extends over 13 amino acids. V lost 5 bases and J lost 2, with 7 bases in between. The germline V gene has CDR1 MGHRA and CDR2 YSYEKL. The CDR3 coding sequence is TGCGCCAGCAGCAAAATGGCCTACAATGAGCAGTTCTTC. It codes for CASSKMAYNEQFF.

This clone was recorded many times. The chain joins TRBV5-8 to TRBJ2-2; 8 nucleotides align to TRBD2. The CDR3 extends over 18 amino acids. The germline V gene encodes CDR1 SGHTS and CDR2 YDEGEE. Trimming removed 2 bases from V and 0 bases from J; junction bases left unmatched: 9. CDR3: CASSFLLGAGANTGELFF. The DNA of the CDR3 is TGTGCCAGCAGCTTCCTCCTCGGAGCGGGAGCGAACACCGGGGAGCTGTTTTTT. Based on the CDR3 plus reference TRBV5-8 and TRBJ2-2, the full variable domain is EAGVTQSPTHLIKTRGQQATLRCSPISGHTSVYWYQQALGLGLQFLLWYDEGEERNRGNFPPRFSGRQFPNYSSELNVNALELEDSALYLCASSFLLGAGANTGELFFGEGSRLTVL.

The chain is built from TRBV29-1 and TRBJ1-2, with unresolved D. The CDR3 length is 14 residues. V dropped 4 bases and J dropped 7 bases, with 19 bases sitting between them. The V gene's germline CDR1 is SQVTM and CDR2 ANQGSEA. CDR3 DNA: TGCAGCGTTGCAGACAATTGGGATGGTGGTGGCTACACCTTC. Translation: CSVADNWDGGGYTF.

The V gene is TRBV7-3, the J gene TRBJ2-3, with 9 bases matching TRBD1. In germline, CDR1 is SGHTA, CDR2 FQGTGA. This CDR3 has 15 residues. V trimming: 5 bases; J trimming: 4 bases; junction bases outside the gene matches: 7. This chain's CDR3 is CASSKEGQGADTQYF. Written as DNA, the CDR3 is TGTGCCAGCAGCAAGGAGGGACAGGGAGCAGATACGCAGTATTTT.

This clone was seen once. The chain uses TRBV29-1 and TRBJ1-1; D ambiguous. The V gene lost 6 bases and the J gene lost 1 base, with 12 bases spanning the gap. Looked up from germline, CDR1 is SQVTM and CDR2 is ANQGSEA. The CDR3 runs to 13 residues. The CDR3 bases are TGCAGCGTCCAATGGACCGAGAACACTGAAGCTTTCTTT. Translation gives CSVQWTENTEAFF.

CDR3 coding DNA: TGTGCCAGCAGTATTGACTACAATGAGCAGTTCTTC. Its protein product is CASSIDYNEQFF. J is TRBJ2-1 and V is TRBV28; D is ambiguous. The CDR3 spans 12 residues. Germline CDR1 and CDR2: MDHEN and SYDVKM. V shed 5 bases and J shed 3 bases, with 5 bases lying between them.

The J gene is TRBJ2-7, the V gene TRBV19, with D tentatively TRBD2 (5 bases). V gave up 5 bases and J gave up 3 bases, with 17 bases separating them. This CDR3 comprises 15 residues. Germline CDR1 LNHDA, CDR2 SQIVND (reference sequence). Here the CDR3 DNA reads TGTGCCAGTAGTCCATCGACCGCGGGTCTCTACGAGCAGTACTTC. Its protein is CASSPSTAGLYEQYF.

This clone has only one observation. The CDR3 DNA follows: TGTGCCTTTTATGGCGGGACGGAGACCCAGTACTTC. Translation: CAFYGGTETQYF. The chain links TRBV2 to TRBJ2-5; TRBD2 might be the D (6 bases). Germline V lookup: CDR1 SNHLY, CDR2 FYNNEI. The length of the CDR3 is 12 residues. V was shortened by 11 bases and J by 5 bases, with 15 bases between the two germline ends.